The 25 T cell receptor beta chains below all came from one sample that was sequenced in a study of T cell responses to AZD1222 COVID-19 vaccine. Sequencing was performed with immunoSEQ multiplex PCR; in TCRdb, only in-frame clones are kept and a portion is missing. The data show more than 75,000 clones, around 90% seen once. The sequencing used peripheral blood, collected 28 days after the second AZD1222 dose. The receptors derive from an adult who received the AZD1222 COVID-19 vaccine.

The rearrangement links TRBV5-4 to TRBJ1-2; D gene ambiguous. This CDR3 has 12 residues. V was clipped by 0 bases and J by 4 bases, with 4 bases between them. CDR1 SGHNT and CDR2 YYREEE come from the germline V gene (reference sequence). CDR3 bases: TGTGCCAGCAGCTTGGATAGCTATGGCTACACCTTC. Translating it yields CASSLDSYGYTF.

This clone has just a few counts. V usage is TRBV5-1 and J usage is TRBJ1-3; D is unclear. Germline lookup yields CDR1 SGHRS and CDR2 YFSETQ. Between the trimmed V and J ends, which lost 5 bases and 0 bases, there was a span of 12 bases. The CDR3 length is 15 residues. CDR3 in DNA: TGCGCCAGCAGGACGAGTCGGGCCTCTGGAAACACCATATATTTT. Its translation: CASRTSRASGNTIYF. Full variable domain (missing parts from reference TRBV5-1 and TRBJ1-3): KAGVTQTPRYLIKTRGQQVTLSCSPISGHRSVSWYQQTPGQGLQFLFEYFSETQRNKGNFPGRFSGRQFSNSRSEMNVSTLELGDSALYLCASRTSRASGNTIYFGEGSWLTVV.

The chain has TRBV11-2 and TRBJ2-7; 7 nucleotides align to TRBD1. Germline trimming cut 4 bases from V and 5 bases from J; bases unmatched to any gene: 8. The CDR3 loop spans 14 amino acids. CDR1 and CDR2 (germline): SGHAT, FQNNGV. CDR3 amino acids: CASSWGNRGDEQYF. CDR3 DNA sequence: TGTGCCAGCAGCTGGGGGAACAGGGGTGACGAGCAGTACTTC.

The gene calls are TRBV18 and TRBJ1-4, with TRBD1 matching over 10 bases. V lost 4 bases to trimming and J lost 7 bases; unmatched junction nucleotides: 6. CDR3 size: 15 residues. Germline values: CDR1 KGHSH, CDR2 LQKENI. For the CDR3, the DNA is TGTGCCAGCTCACGGGGGACAGGGGAAGGTGAAAAACTGTTTTTT. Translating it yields CASSRGTGEGEKLFF.

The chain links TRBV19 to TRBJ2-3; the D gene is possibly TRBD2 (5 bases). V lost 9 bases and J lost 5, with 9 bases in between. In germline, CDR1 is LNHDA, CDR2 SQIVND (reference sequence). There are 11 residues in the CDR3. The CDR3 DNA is TGTGCCAGCCGCCGGGGAGATACGCAGTATTTT. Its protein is CASRRGDTQYF.

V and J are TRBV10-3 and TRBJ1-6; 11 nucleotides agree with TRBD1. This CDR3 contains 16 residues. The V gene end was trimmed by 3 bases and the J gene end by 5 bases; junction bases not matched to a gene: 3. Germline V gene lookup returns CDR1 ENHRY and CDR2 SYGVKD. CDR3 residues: CAISDGQGADNSPLHF. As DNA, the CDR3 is TGTGCCATCAGTGATGGACAGGGGGCGGATAATTCACCCCTCCACTTT.

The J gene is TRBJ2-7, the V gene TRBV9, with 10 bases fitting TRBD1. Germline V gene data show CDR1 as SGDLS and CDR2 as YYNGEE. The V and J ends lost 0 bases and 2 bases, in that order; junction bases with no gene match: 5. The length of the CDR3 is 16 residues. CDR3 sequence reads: CASSVGAGTGAYEQYF. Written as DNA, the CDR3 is TGTGCCAGCAGCGTAGGGGCCGGGACAGGGGCCTACGAGCAGTACTTC. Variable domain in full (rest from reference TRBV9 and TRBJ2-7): DSGVTQTPKHLITATGQRVTLRCSPRSGDLSVYWYQQSLDQGLQFLIQYYNGEERAKGNILERFSAQQFPDLHSELNLSSLELGDSALYFCASSVGAGTGAYEQYFGPGTRLTVT.

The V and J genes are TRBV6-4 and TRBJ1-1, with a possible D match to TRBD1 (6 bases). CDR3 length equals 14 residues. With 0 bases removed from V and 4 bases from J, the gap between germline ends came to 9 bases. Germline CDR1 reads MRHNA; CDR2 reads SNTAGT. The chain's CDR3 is CASSDSNRATEAFF. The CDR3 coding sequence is TGTGCCAGCAGTGACTCGAACAGGGCCACTGAAGCTTTCTTT.

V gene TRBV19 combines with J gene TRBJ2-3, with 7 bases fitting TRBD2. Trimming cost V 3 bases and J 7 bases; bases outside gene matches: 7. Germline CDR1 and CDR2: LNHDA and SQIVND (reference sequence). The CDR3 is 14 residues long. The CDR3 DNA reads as TGTGCCAGTAGTATGGCGGGAGTTGTGAATACGCAGTATTTT. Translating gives CASSMAGVVNTQYF.

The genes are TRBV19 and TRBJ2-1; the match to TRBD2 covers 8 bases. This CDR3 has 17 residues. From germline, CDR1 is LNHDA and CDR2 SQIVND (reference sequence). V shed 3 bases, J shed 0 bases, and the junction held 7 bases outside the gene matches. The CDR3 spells CASSIPGLGSSYNEQFF. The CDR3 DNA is TGTGCCAGTAGTATCCCGGGACTAGGGAGCTCCTACAATGAGCAGTTCTTC.

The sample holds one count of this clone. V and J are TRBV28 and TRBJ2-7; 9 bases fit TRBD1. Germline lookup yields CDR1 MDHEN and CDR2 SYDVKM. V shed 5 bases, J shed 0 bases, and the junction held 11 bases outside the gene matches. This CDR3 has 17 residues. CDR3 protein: CASSTPGQGRSSYEQYF. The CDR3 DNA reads TGTGCCAGCAGTACCCCGGGACAGGGAAGGAGCTCCTACGAGCAGTACTTC.

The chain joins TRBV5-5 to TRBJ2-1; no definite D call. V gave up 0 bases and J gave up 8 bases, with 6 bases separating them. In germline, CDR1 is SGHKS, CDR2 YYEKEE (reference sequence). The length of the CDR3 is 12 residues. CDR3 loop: CASSLVLDEQFF. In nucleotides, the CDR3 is TGTGCCAGCAGCTTGGTTTTGGATGAGCAGTTCTTC.

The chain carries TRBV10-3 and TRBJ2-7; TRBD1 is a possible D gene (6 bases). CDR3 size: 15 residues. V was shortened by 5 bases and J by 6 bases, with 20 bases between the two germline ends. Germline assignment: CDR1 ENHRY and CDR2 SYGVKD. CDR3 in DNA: TGTGCCATCAGTCGTTCGGGGCAGGGGATAGGCGAGCAGTACTTC. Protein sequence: CAISRSGQGIGEQYF.

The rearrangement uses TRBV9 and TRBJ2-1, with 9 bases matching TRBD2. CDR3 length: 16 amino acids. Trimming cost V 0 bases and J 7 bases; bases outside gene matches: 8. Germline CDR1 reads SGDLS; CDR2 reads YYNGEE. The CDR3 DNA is TGTGCCAGCAGCGTAGCAGGCGGGAGGGTAGAGAATGAGCAGTTCTTC. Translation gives CASSVAGGRVENEQFF.

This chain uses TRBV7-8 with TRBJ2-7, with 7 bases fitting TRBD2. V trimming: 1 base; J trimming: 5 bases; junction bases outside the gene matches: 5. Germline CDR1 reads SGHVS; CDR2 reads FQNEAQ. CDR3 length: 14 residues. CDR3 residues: CASSLGGSRNEQYF. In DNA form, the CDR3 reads TGTGCCAGCAGCTTAGGCGGGAGTCGGAACGAGCAGTACTTC. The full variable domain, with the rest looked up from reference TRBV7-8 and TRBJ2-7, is GAGVSQSPRYKVAKRGQDVALRCDPISGHVSLFWYQQALGQGPEFLTYFQNEAQLDKSGLPSDRFFAERPEGSVSTLKIQRTQQEDSAVYLCASSLGGSRNEQYFGPGTRLTVT.

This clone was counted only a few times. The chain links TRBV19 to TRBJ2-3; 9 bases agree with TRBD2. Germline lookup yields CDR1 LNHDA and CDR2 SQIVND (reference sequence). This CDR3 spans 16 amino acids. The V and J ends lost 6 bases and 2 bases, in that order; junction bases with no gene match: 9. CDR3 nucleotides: TGTGCCAGTAGGCCTCCGGGACTAGCCCACACAGATACGCAGTATTTT. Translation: CASRPPGLAHTDTQYF.

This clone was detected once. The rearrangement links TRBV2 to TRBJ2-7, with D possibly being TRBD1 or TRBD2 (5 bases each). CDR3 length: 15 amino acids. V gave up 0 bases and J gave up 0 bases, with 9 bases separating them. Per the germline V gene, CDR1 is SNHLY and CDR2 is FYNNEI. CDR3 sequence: CASSEAGTASYEQYF. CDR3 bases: TGTGCCAGCAGTGAAGCTGGGACCGCCTCCTACGAGCAGTACTTC.

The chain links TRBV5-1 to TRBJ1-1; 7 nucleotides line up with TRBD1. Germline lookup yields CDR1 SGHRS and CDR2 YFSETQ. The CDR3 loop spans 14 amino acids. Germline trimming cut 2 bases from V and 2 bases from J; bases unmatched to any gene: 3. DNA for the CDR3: TGCGCCAGCAGCTTCGGACAGGACAACACTGAAGCTTTCTTT. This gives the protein CASSFGQDNTEAFF.

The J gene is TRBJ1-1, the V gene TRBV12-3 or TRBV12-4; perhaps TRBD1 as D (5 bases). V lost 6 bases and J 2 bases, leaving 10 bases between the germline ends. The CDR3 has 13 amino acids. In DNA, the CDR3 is TGTGCCAGCAGGCCGACAGCTAACACTGAAGCTTTCTTT. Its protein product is CASRPTANTEAFF.

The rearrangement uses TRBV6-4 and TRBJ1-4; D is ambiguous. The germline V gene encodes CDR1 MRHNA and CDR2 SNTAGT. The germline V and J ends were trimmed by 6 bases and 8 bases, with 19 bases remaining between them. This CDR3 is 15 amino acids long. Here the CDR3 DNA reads TGTGCCAGCAGCCTCTCATTGGTTATAGAAGAAAAACTGTTTTTT. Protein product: CASSLSLVIEEKLFF.

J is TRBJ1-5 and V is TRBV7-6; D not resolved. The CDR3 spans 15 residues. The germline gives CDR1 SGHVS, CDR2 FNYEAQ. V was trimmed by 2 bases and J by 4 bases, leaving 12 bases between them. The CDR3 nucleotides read TGTGCCAGCAGCTTACAATCAGGATTTAATCAGCCCCAGCATTTT. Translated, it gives CASSLQSGFNQPQHF.

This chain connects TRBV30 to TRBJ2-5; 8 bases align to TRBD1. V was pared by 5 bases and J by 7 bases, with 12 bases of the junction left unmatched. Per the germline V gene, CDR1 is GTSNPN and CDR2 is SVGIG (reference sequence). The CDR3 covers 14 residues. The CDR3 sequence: CAWSSGTGGSTQYF. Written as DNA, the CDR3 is TGTGCCTGGTCCTCCGGGACAGGAGGATCGACCCAGTACTTC.

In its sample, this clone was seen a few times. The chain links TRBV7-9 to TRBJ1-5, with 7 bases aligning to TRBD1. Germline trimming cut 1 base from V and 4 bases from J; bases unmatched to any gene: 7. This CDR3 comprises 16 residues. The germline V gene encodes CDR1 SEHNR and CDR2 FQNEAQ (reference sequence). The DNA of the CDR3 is TGTGCCAGCAGCTTAGGTGGGACAGACTTAAATCAGCCCCAGCATTTT. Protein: CASSLGGTDLNQPQHF.

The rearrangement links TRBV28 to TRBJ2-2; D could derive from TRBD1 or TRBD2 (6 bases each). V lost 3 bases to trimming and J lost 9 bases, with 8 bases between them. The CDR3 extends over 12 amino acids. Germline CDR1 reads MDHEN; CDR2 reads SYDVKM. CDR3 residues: CASSFGGRELFF. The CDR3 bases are TGTGCCAGCAGTTTTGGGGGGCGGGAGCTGTTTTTT.

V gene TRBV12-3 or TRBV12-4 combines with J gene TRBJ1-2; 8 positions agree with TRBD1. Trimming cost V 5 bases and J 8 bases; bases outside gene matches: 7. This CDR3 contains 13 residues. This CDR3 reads CASSAQGARGYTF. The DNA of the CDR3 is TGTGCCAGCAGTGCCCAGGGGGCTCGGGGCTACACCTTC.